A single TCR beta chain is shown here with its context. Its antigen has not been determined. No base quality values were provided; no much bigger clone lies one nucleotide off. TCRbeta CDR3 regions were amplified from genomic DNA by means of the immunoSEQ Assay, a bias-controlled multiplex PCR. As for the original processing: The number of nucleated cells in each sample was estimated from the amplification of reference gene primers within the assay. To quantify the absolute abundance of each unique TCRbeta CDR3 rearrangement, sequence reads were collapsed and filtered. Productive Simpson clonality was computed per sample as the square root of Simpson's diversity index over productive rearrangements. Not all clones reach the TCRdb copy of this immuneACCESS table, which keeps in-frame sequences only. Checked studies attribute under half of the gap to unresolved V genes and leave the rest unexplained. V and J calls and clone size are copied from that table; D and trimming were computed from the DNA. This sample comprises around 67,000 clones, 84% of them detected only once. Of the sample, about 37% falls within the top ten clones.

Collaborating institutions collected whole blood in K2EDTA tubes following their own protocols. For TCRbeta analysis, collaborators shipped samples in one of three forms: frozen whole blood, isolated PBMCs, or DNA extracted from either of those sample types. The source of the sample is a study of blood T cell repertoires in COVID-19 (dated by TCRdb to 2019 to 2021). Concerning the study at large: Samples covering the acute and convalescent phases of COVID-19 were provided by collaborators in the United States, Italy and Spain. The material from the prospective study consisted of cDNA or gDNA derived from T cells, B-cell-depleted T cells, or PBMCs. Deeply sampled blood TCRbeta repertoires from subjects exposed to, actively infected with, or recovered from COVID-19 were included in the dataset. Samples were obtained from the ongoing ImmuneRACE study (first 160 participants) and from over 1,000 subjects provided by 6 global collaborators. The sample metadata nearly always contained a de-identified subject ID, COVID-19 status, age in years and sex. HLA class I and class II types, where available, came from metadata supplied by the sample provider rather than from assay-based typing. The repertoires were released in a freely available public database meant as a resource for research on the immune response to SARS-CoV-2.

The germline V gene yields SGHTA for CDR1 and FQGTGA for CDR2. Relative to germline, V is missing 5 bases and J is missing 4 bases, with 4 bases of the junction outside any gene match. Including the terminal cysteine and phenylalanine, the CDR3 comprises 13 residues. Of all the DNA, just the CDR3 is kept, 39 bases in frame from base 1. The research as a whole found: How much clinical and demographic metadata was included differed by source and by participant, and the metadata was provided uncurated.

The rearranged chain carries TRBV7-3 and TRBJ1-1; the junction holds 7 bases that match TRBD1. Input material: peripheral blood. This receptor was taken from a man aged 65-85 years with acute or convalescent COVID-19. The DNA is TGTGCCAGCAGCAGACGACAGGGCACTGAAGCTTTCTTT. It codes for CASSRRQGTEAFF.